The 32 T cell receptor beta chains below come from one sample, sequenced in a study of blood T cell repertoires in COVID-19. This table comes from immunoSEQ multiplex PCR, and its TCRdb copy is limited to in-frame clones, with some not included. Here the sample spans about 240,000 clones, 86% being singletons. Sequencing was done on a sample of peripheral blood. The receptors shown here come from an older man with acute or convalescent COVID-19.

The V call is TRBV5-1, the J call TRBJ1-2; TRBD1 is a possible D gene (6 bases). V was shortened by 5 bases and J by 7 bases, with 15 bases between the two germline ends. Germline V gene lookup returns CDR1 SGHRS and CDR2 YFSETQ. CDR3 length equals 13 residues. The CDR3 loop is CASRYSQGSGYTF. The CDR3 DNA follows: TGCGCCAGCAGATATTCACAGGGAAGTGGCTACACCTTC.

This clone is a singleton in its sample. The V gene is TRBV10-3, the J gene TRBJ1-1; 7 positions match TRBD1. The CDR3 totals 15 residues. J was trimmed by 0 bases and V by 0 bases; bases with no gene match: 1. Germline-derived CDR1 and CDR2 are ENHRY and SYGVKD. This CDR3 reads CAISESDRMNTEAFF. DNA of the CDR3: TGTGCCATCAGTGAGTCGGACAGGATGAACACTGAAGCTTTCTTT.

V and J are TRBV4-2 and TRBJ1-6; a possible D gene is TRBD1 (6 bases). Per germline, CDR1 LGHNA and CDR2 YNFKEQ. V lost 0 bases and J 9 bases, leaving 9 bases between the germline ends. CDR3 length: 14 amino acids. The CDR3 DNA follows: TGTGCCAGCAGCCAAGAACCCAGGGGTTCACCCCTCCACTTT. Translation: CASSQEPRGSPLHF.

The V call is TRBV9, the J call TRBJ2-2; 7 bases match TRBD1. The CDR3 has 16 amino acids. V lost 4 bases to trimming and J lost 6 bases; unmatched junction nucleotides: 12. Germline V gives CDR1 SGDLS, CDR2 YYNGEE. The CDR3 protein is CASSLRQGGSSGELFF. The CDR3 DNA reads TGTGCCAGCAGCCTTCGACAGGGCGGGTCTTCCGGGGAGCTGTTTTTT.

The V gene is TRBV27, the J gene TRBJ2-5; 8 nucleotides line up with TRBD1. The germline CDR1 and CDR2 sequences are MNHEY and SMNVEV (reference sequence). The length of the CDR3 is 13 residues. The trim removed 8 bases at V and 5 bases at J, leaving 7 bases unmatched. As DNA, the CDR3 is TGTGCCAGCCGCAGGGGGCCTATGGAGACCCAGTACTTC. This encodes CASRRGPMETQYF.

J is TRBJ2-3 and V is TRBV18, with TRBD2 matching over 9 bases. V was pared by 6 bases and J by 3 bases, with 10 bases of the junction left unmatched. The CDR3 runs to 16 residues. From germline, CDR1 is KGHSH and CDR2 LQKENI. CDR3 sequence (DNA): TGTGCCAGCTCCCTCCTAGCGGGGACCGCGACAGATACGCAGTATTTT. It is translated as CASSLLAGTATDTQYF.

The rearrangement uses TRBV27 and TRBJ2-2, with 10 bases fitting TRBD2. The V segment lost 7 bases and the J segment 7 bases; nucleotides outside the gene matches: 3. The germline gives CDR1 MNHEY, CDR2 SMNVEV (reference sequence). The CDR3 has 13 amino acids. In DNA form, the CDR3 reads TGTGCCAGCAAGCGGGAGGGCGTCGGGGAGCTGTTTTTT. This encodes CASKREGVGELFF.

The chain is built from TRBV7-6 and TRBJ2-1, with TRBD2 matching over 8 bases. The CDR3 is made up of 16 amino acids. The V segment lost 1 base and the J segment 3 bases; nucleotides outside the gene matches: 5. The V gene's germline CDR1 is SGHVS and CDR2 FNYEAQ. The CDR3 sequence is CASSLGSSGYYNEQFF. The DNA of the CDR3 is TGTGCCAGCAGCTTAGGGTCTAGCGGGTACTACAATGAGCAGTTCTTC.

This chain links TRBV2 with TRBJ2-3; D is undetermined. CDR1 is SNHLY and CDR2 is FYNNEI in the germline V gene. Deletions cut 3 bases from V and 1 base from J, with 5 bases between. The CDR3 consists of 13 residues. For the CDR3, the DNA is TGTGCCAGCAGTGATCGCGGCACAGATACGCAGTATTTT. Amino acid sequence: CASSDRGTDTQYF. The whole variable domain, remainder taken from reference TRBV2 and TRBJ2-3, is EPEVTQTPSHQVTQMGQEVILRCVPISNHLYFYWYRQILGQKVEFLVSFYNNEISEKSEIFDDQFSVERPDGSNFTLKIRSTKLEDSAMYFCASSDRGTDTQYFGPGTRLTVL.

This clone was detected a few times. CDR3 coding DNA: TGTGCCACCGGTCGGTCCTCCTATAATTCACCCCTCCACTTT. This sequence encodes CATGRSSYNSPLHF. V usage is TRBV27 and J usage is TRBJ1-6; D unresolved. CDR1 and CDR2 (germline): MNHEY, SMNVEV (reference sequence). Trimming left V 10 bases short and J 0 bases short, with 10 bases between. The CDR3 extends over 14 amino acids.

The chain employs TRBV5-8 and TRBJ1-6; no reliable D call. CDR1 is SGHTS, CDR2 YDEGEE, per germline. CDR3 length: 18 amino acids. Trimming took off 6 bases at V and 7 bases at J, with 26 bases between the two ends. In nucleotides, the CDR3 is TGTGCCAGCACCCTCACTCTGGACTCGCTTGGTACCAATTCACCCCTCCACTTT. Protein product: CASTLTLDSLGTNSPLHF.

The chain uses TRBV5-1 and TRBJ2-5, with 11 bases fitting TRBD2. The CDR3 has 16 residues. With 4 bases clipped from V and 4 bases from J, the junction kept 9 bases outside the gene matches. Germline V lookup: CDR1 SGHRS, CDR2 YFSETQ. The CDR3 protein is CASSLSGRADGETQYF. The CDR3 coding sequence is TGCGCCAGCAGCCTTAGCGGGAGGGCCGATGGAGAGACCCAGTACTTC.

The chain carries TRBV10-3 and TRBJ1-4; TRBD1 might be the D (5 bases). CDR1 ENHRY and CDR2 SYGVKD come from the germline V gene. V was pared by 2 bases and J by 14 bases, with 12 bases between. The CDR3 has 12 residues. Written as DNA, the CDR3 is TGTGCCATCAGTGAGGGGACTTCCCATCTGTTTTTT. This sequence encodes CAISEGTSHLFF.

This chain uses TRBV11-2 with TRBJ2-7; D possibly corresponds to TRBD1 (6 bases). CDR3 length: 14 amino acids. Germline CDR1 is SGHAT and CDR2 is FQNNGV. V was trimmed by 4 bases and J by 6 bases, leaving 16 bases between them. CDR3: CASSSDSRVGEQYF. For the CDR3, the DNA is TGTGCCAGCAGCTCGGACAGCCGGGTGGGCGAGCAGTACTTC.

The chain couples TRBV6-5 to TRBJ1-6; D gene ambiguous. Germline CDR1 and CDR2: MNHEY and SVGAGI. Trimming removed 6 bases from V and 16 bases from J, with 19 bases in between. CDR3 length equals 13 residues. CDR3 amino acids: CASRRTRRGKLHF. Written as DNA, the CDR3 is TGTGCCAGCAGGCGGACCCGACGAGGGAAACTCCACTTT.

This clone was found a few times. CDR3 region: CSAAPGGDGYTF. As DNA, the CDR3 is TGCAGCGCCGCCCCAGGGGGCGATGGCTACACCTTC. The chain couples TRBV29-1 to TRBJ1-2; 8 bases line up with TRBD1. CDR1 is SQVTM and CDR2 is ANQGSEA in the germline V gene. Losses at the gene ends were 7 bases for V and 6 bases for J; bases not matched to a gene: 7. The CDR3 runs 12 residues.

The rearrangement joins TRBV3-1 (or the pseudogene TRBV3-2) to TRBJ2-7, with TRBD2 as a possible D gene (6 bases). The CDR3 is 14 residues long. Between the trimmed V and J ends, which lost 1 base and 7 bases, there was a span of 14 bases. CDR1 LGHDT and CDR2 YNNKEL come from the germline V gene (reference sequence). The CDR3 sequence: CASSQGTQAGEQYF. For the CDR3, the DNA is TGTGCCAGCAGCCAAGGGACACAGGCGGGAGAGCAGTACTTC.

The chain links TRBV11-3 to TRBJ2-1; 12 bases align to TRBD2. CDR1 is SGHNT, CDR2 YENEEA, per germline. The junction had 5 bases not matched to a gene; V was cut back by 6 bases and J by 5 bases. The CDR3 contains 15 residues. The CDR3 DNA sequence: TGTGCCAGCAGTCGGACTAGCGGGGCTAACAATGAGCAGTTCTTC. Residues: CASSRTSGANNEQFF.

This chain joins TRBV19 and TRBJ1-1, with TRBD1 matching over 8 bases. CDR1 and CDR2 from the germline V gene are LNHDA and SQIVND (reference sequence). With 0 bases clipped from V and 5 bases from J, the junction kept 8 bases outside the gene matches. The CDR3 extends over 16 amino acids. The CDR3 bases are TGTGCCAGTAGTATAGACCTAACAGGGGGTGTAACTGAAGCTTTCTTT. This sequence encodes CASSIDLTGGVTEAFF.

The chain carries TRBV19 and TRBJ1-2; 9 bases fit TRBD1. Germline CDR1 is LNHDA and CDR2 is SQIVND (reference sequence). V lost 7 bases, J lost 4 bases, and 16 bases stayed unmatched. There are 17 residues in the CDR3. The DNA of the CDR3 is TGTGCCAGTAATCCTAGGATGGGGGGACAGGGAATCTATGGCTACACCTTC. Residues: CASNPRMGGQGIYGYTF.

The genes are TRBV7-2 and TRBJ1-2; D possibly corresponds to TRBD1 (5 bases). There are 14 residues in the CDR3. Deletions cut 2 bases from V and 7 bases from J, with 14 bases between. Germline assignment: CDR1 SGHTA and CDR2 FQGNSA. CDR3 DNA: TGTGCCAGCAGCTTATCAGGGTGGGATGGTGGCTACACCTTC. The encoded protein is CASSLSGWDGGYTF.

The CDR3 DNA follows: TGTGCCAGCAGCCAAGAGACCCCGGGTCCAGGGGGAAACACCATATATTTT. This gives the protein CASSQETPGPGGNTIYF. This rearrangement joins TRBV4-2 to TRBJ1-3, with D maybe TRBD1 (5 bases). V gave up 0 bases and J gave up 4 bases, with 16 bases separating them. This CDR3 is built from 17 residues. Germline-derived CDR1 and CDR2 are LGHNA and YNFKEQ.

The chain has TRBV28 and TRBJ2-2, with 7 bases fitting TRBD2. Per the germline V gene, CDR1 is MDHEN and CDR2 is SYDVKM. CDR3 length: 15 residues. The DNA of the CDR3 is TGTGCAAGCGCGGGGGTGCTTGCGAACACCGGGGAGCTGTTTTTT. Amino acids: CASAGVLANTGELFF.

The gene calls are TRBV5-1 and TRBJ1-1; D is ambiguous. V gave up 5 bases and J gave up 0 bases, with 17 bases separating them. This CDR3 is 16 amino acids long. Germline assignment: CDR1 SGHRS and CDR2 YFSETQ. CDR3 sequence reads: CASRTPTESMNTEAFF. The CDR3 DNA sequence: TGCGCCAGCAGAACCCCCACAGAAAGTATGAACACTGAAGCTTTCTTT.

The chain has TRBV4-1 and TRBJ1-6; weak D call: TRBD1 (5 bases). Germline CDR1 is MGHRA and CDR2 is YSYEKL. CDR3 size: 16 residues. The V end lost 0 bases, the J end lost 9 bases, and 15 bases lay between the germline ends. The CDR3 nucleotides read TGCGCCAGCAGCCAAGATCCCATTACGGGGGGTTCACCCCTCCACTTT. As protein: CASSQDPITGGSPLHF.

This chain uses TRBV21-1 with TRBJ2-1; the D call of TRBD1 is as the table states it, not checked on the DNA. TRBV21-1 is listed as a pseudogene. The CDR3 runs to 16 residues. CDR3 DNA: TGTGCCAGCAGCACGAAGGACAGGGTTAGGCACAATGAGCAGTTCTTC. Protein sequence: CASSTKDRVRHNEQFF.

The V gene is TRBV3-1 (or the pseudogene TRBV3-2), the J gene TRBJ2-2; weak D call: TRBD2 (6 bases). Trimming cost V 2 bases and J 6 bases, with 22 bases left between them. The germline V gene has CDR1 LGHDT and CDR2 YNNKEL (reference sequence). This CDR3 spans 18 amino acids. This chain's CDR3 is CASSQFTAGTSNSGELFF. The CDR3 coding sequence is TGTGCCAGCAGCCAATTCACGGCCGGGACTTCTAACTCCGGGGAGCTGTTTTTT.

J is TRBJ2-1 and V is TRBV10-2; D might be TRBD2 (7 bases). CDR1 WSHSY and CDR2 SAAADI come from the germline V gene. This CDR3 region has 16 residues. V lost 0 bases, J lost 5 bases, and 14 bases lay in between. DNA for the CDR3: TGCGCCAGCAGTGAGTCTATCGGGGGGCCCAACAATGAGCAGTTCTTC. It is translated as CASSESIGGPNNEQFF.

J is TRBJ1-4 and V is TRBV15, with no clear D. The V gene's germline CDR1 is LNHNV and CDR2 YYDKDF (reference sequence). V was trimmed by 8 bases and J by 6 bases, leaving 13 bases between them. The CDR3 spans 13 residues. The DNA of the CDR3 is TGTGCCACCGTAGCGGGGAGCTATGAAAAACTGTTTTTT. Its protein is CATVAGSYEKLFF.

The V and J genes are TRBV28 and TRBJ2-5; D is possibly TRBD2 (5 bases). The CDR3 has 14 residues. CDR1 and CDR2 (germline): MDHEN, SYDVKM. With 6 bases removed from V and 5 bases from J, the gap between germline ends came to 16 bases. The CDR3 region has the DNA TGTGCCAGCAGCCGTAGCGTTTTGTGGGAGACCCAGTACTTC. This encodes CASSRSVLWETQYF. Drawing the rest from reference TRBV28 and TRBJ2-5, the complete variable domain is DVKVTQSSRYLVKRTGEKVFLECVQDMDHENMFWYRQDPGLGLRLIYFSYDVKMKEKGDIPEGYSVSREKKERFSLILESASTNQTSMYLCASSRSVLWETQYFGPGTRLLVL.

A single count supports this clone. The chain has TRBV5-1 and TRBJ2-5; no clear D gene. Germline loops: CDR1 SGHRS, CDR2 YFSETQ. Trimming cost V 0 bases and J 0 bases, with 9 bases left between them. The CDR3 runs 15 residues. The CDR3 spells CASSLDTRHQETQYF. In DNA, the CDR3 is TGCGCCAGCAGCTTGGACACCAGGCACCAAGAGACCCAGTACTTC.

The V gene is TRBV2, the J gene TRBJ1-4, with 10 bases that match TRBD1. V was clipped by 5 bases and J by 8 bases; unmatched bases: 8. The CDR3 spans 15 residues. Germline V gene lookup returns CDR1 SNHLY and CDR2 FYNNEI. The chain's CDR3 is CASSLGQGDTEKLFF. The CDR3 DNA is TGTGCCAGCAGTCTAGGACAGGGGGATACAGAAAAACTGTTTTTT.